Listed here are 22 T cell receptor beta chains from one sample, sequenced in a study of blood T cell repertoires in COVID-19. Produced via immunoSEQ multiplex PCR; TCRdb's table is partial and in-frame only. The table shows under 95,000 clones, with around 80% occurring only once. Sequencing input: peripheral blood. All receptors derive from a man aged 55 to 70 with active or convalescent COVID-19.

The CDR3 bases are TGTGCCAGCGGGACTTCCACCGGGGAGCTGTTTTTT. Translating it yields CASGTSTGELFF. This chain connects TRBV28 to TRBJ2-2; D possibly corresponds to TRBD2 (6 bases). The CDR3 is made up of 12 amino acids. Trimming took off 8 bases at V and 4 bases at J, with 8 bases between the two ends. The germline V gene encodes CDR1 MDHEN and CDR2 SYDVKM.

The chain recombines TRBV6-5 with TRBJ2-3; no reliable D call. V gave up 6 bases and J gave up 0 bases, with 10 bases separating them. The CDR3 spans 14 residues. Germline loops: CDR1 MNHEY, CDR2 SVGAGI. This CDR3 reads CASRPFRSTDTQYF. CDR3 in DNA: TGTGCCAGCAGACCATTTCGGAGCACAGATACGCAGTATTTT.

V and J are TRBV18 and TRBJ2-3; no clear D. CDR1 and CDR2 (germline): KGHSH, LQKENI. V lost 1 base to trimming and J lost 2 bases, with 4 bases between them. The CDR3 has 13 residues. The CDR3 DNA follows: TGTGCCAGCTCACCACTCCACACAGATACGCAGTATTTT. Translated, it gives CASSPLHTDTQYF.

This sequence joins TRBV5-4 and TRBJ1-2, with D perhaps TRBD1 (6 bases). The germline V gene has CDR1 SGHNT and CDR2 YYREEE (reference sequence). The V end lost 4 bases, the J end lost 1 base, and 17 bases lay between the germline ends. This CDR3 spans 16 amino acids. CDR3 bases: TGTGCCAGCAGCCTCCCCCCGGACAGACATAACTATGGCTACACCTTC. Amino acids: CASSLPPDRHNYGYTF.

This clone was counted only a few times. The chain employs TRBV29-1 and TRBJ2-7; 8 nucleotides line up with TRBD1. Germline V gene sequence: CDR1 SQVTM, CDR2 ANQGSEA. CDR3 length: 13 residues. Trimming cost V 7 bases and J 1 base; bases outside gene matches: 6. The CDR3 sequence: CSGTGTGSYEQYF. CDR3 in DNA: TGCAGCGGAACCGGGACAGGATCCTACGAGCAGTACTTC.

The rearrangement joins TRBV19 to TRBJ1-3; D perhaps matches TRBD1 (5 bases). The CDR3 runs to 14 residues. V was shortened by 7 bases and J by 3 bases, with 13 bases between the two germline ends. The germline gives CDR1 LNHDA, CDR2 SQIVND (reference sequence). CDR3 sequence: CASNNQGYGNTIYF. The CDR3 region has the DNA TGTGCCAGTAACAACCAGGGTTATGGAAACACCATATATTTT.

This clone turned up a few times. The chain joins TRBV28 to TRBJ2-7; D not resolved. Germline V lookup: CDR1 MDHEN, CDR2 SYDVKM. Trimming pared 6 bases from V and 3 bases from J, leaving 9 bases between. This CDR3 has 12 amino acids. CDR3: CASSANSYEQYF. As DNA, the CDR3 is TGTGCCAGCAGCGCTAACAGCTACGAGCAGTACTTC.

The chain has TRBV28 and TRBJ1-5; a possible D gene is TRBD1 (6 bases). V lost 4 bases to trimming and J lost 9 bases, with 22 bases between them. The CDR3 has 16 residues. From germline, CDR1 is MDHEN and CDR2 SYDVKM. The CDR3 DNA follows: TGTGCCAGCAGTTCAATCAGGGGTTATCAAATTGTGCCCCAGCATTTT. Its protein product is CASSSIRGYQIVPQHF.

The chain has TRBV9 and TRBJ1-2, with 7 bases matching TRBD1. Trimming at V came to 3 bases and at J to 2 bases, leaving 10 bases not matched to a gene. From germline, CDR1 is SGDLS and CDR2 YYNGEE. This CDR3 spans 16 amino acids. The CDR3 nucleotides read TGTGCCAGCAGCGCGACTTCCGCGGGACAGAACTATGGCTACACCTTC. Amino acid sequence: CASSATSAGQNYGYTF.

This clone has just one count. This chain uses TRBV5-6 with TRBJ2-7; TRBD1 aligns across 7 bases. Germline V gene lookup returns CDR1 SGHDT and CDR2 YYEEEE. The CDR3 has 17 amino acids. V dropped 4 bases and J dropped 5; count of bases not matched to a gene: 18. The CDR3 loop is CASSTYPTGKGDNEQYF. Here the CDR3 DNA reads TGTGCCAGCAGCACCTACCCGACAGGGAAAGGAGATAACGAGCAGTACTTC.

The chain recombines TRBV5-1 with TRBJ2-7; D is unresolved. V gave up 2 bases and J gave up 0 bases, with 9 bases separating them. Germline lookup yields CDR1 SGHRS and CDR2 YFSETQ. The CDR3 spans 14 residues. CDR3 in amino acids: CASSFVAASYEQYF. The CDR3 region has the DNA TGCGCCAGCAGCTTTGTAGCCGCCTCCTACGAGCAGTACTTC.

This clone was detected a few times. At one end the junction does not follow the germline gene, possibly because of a read error. The chain joins TRBV6-1 to TRBJ1-1; a weak D match, TRBD1 (6 bases). Germline loops: CDR1 MNHNS, CDR2 SASEGT. The CDR3 is 16 amino acids. The CDR3 region is CASSQALGGAVTEAFF. The DNA for the CDR3 is TGTGCCAGCAGTCAAGCCCTGGGGGGGGCGGTCACTGAAGCTTTCTTT.

The rearrangement uses TRBV6-5 and TRBJ2-2; TRBD1 is a possible D gene (6 bases). The germline gives CDR1 MNHEY, CDR2 SVGAGI. Trimming stripped 2 bases from V and 5 bases from J, with 15 bases between. CDR3 length: 16 amino acids. The chain's CDR3 is CASSYGPVGATGELFF. The CDR3 coding sequence is TGTGCCAGCAGTTACGGGCCCGTGGGGGCAACCGGGGAGCTGTTTTTT.

The chain employs TRBV18 and TRBJ2-1, with TRBD2 as a possible D gene (7 bases). Trimming shortened V by 4 bases and J by 6 bases, and 19 bases separated the two germline ends. Germline V gives CDR1 KGHSH, CDR2 LQKENI. CDR3 length equals 16 residues. This CDR3 is CASSRQALAAANEQFF. CDR3 DNA: TGTGCCAGCTCACGACAGGCGCTAGCGGCGGCCAATGAGCAGTTCTTC.

This clone was seen a single time. The chain combines TRBV5-1 with TRBJ2-7; perhaps TRBD2 as D (6 bases). The CDR3 runs to 15 residues. Trimming cost V 0 bases and J 1 base, with 11 bases left between them. Per the germline V gene, CDR1 is SGHRS and CDR2 is YFSETQ. CDR3 sequence reads: CASSLAPGESYEQYF. The DNA for the CDR3 is TGCGCCAGCAGCTTGGCCCCGGGGGAATCCTACGAGCAGTACTTC. Full variable domain (missing parts from reference TRBV5-1 and TRBJ2-7): KAGVTQTPRYLIKTRGQQVTLSCSPISGHRSVSWYQQTPGQGLQFLFEYFSETQRNKGNFPGRFSGRQFSNSRSEMNVSTLELGDSALYLCASSLAPGESYEQYFGPGTRLTVT.

The gene calls are TRBV19 and TRBJ2-1, with a tentative D call TRBD1 (6 bases). Germline V gives CDR1 LNHDA, CDR2 SQIVND (reference sequence). V gave up 4 bases and J gave up 1 base, with 8 bases separating them. This CDR3 contains 14 residues. In nucleotides, the CDR3 is TGTGCCAGTAGTACAGGGGTGTCCTACAATGAGCAGTTCTTC. This translates into CASSTGVSYNEQFF. Complete variable domain (other parts from reference TRBV19 and TRBJ2-1): DGGITQSPKYLFRKEGQNVTLSCEQNLNHDAMYWYRQDPGQGLRLIYYSQIVNDFQKGDIAEGYSVSREKKESFPLTVTSAQKNPTAFYLCASSTGVSYNEQFFGPGTRLTVL.

The chain is built from TRBV3-1 (or the pseudogene TRBV3-2) and TRBJ1-3, with 7 bases identical to TRBD1. CDR3 length equals 15 residues. The J segment lost 2 bases and the V segment lost 4 bases, leaving 5 bases of the junction unmatched. Looked up from germline, CDR1 is LGHDT and CDR2 is YNNKEL (reference sequence). The CDR3 region is CASSPDRVAGNTIYF. The CDR3 DNA reads TGTGCCAGCAGCCCTGACAGGGTAGCTGGAAACACCATATATTTT.

CDR3 sequence (DNA): TGTGCCAGCAGTTTACTAGAGACAGATACGCAGTATTTT. Translated: CASSLLETDTQYF. V usage is TRBV6-6 and J usage is TRBJ2-3; D possibly corresponds to TRBD2 (5 bases). Trimming cost V 4 bases and J 3 bases, with 8 bases left between them. The CDR3 is made up of 13 amino acids. Germline-derived CDR1 and CDR2 are MNHNY and SVGAGI (reference sequence).

The CDR3 DNA is TGTGCCAGCAGTCAAGCGGGCGCCGAGCAGTACTTC. Its protein is CASSQAGAEQYF. The chain joins TRBV7-6 to TRBJ2-7; a weak D match, TRBD2 (6 bases). Between the trimmed V and J ends, which lost 6 bases and 6 bases, there was a span of 12 bases. The CDR3 contains 12 residues. The V gene's germline CDR1 is SGHVS and CDR2 FNYEAQ.

This rearrangement joins TRBV7-2 to TRBJ2-5; 10 nucleotides line up with TRBD2. V trimming: 6 bases; J trimming: 3 bases; junction bases outside the gene matches: 19. This CDR3 comprises 19 residues. The germline V gene encodes CDR1 SGHTA and CDR2 FQGNSA. The CDR3 DNA reads as TGTGCCAGCAGACGGACCCGGGCTAGCGGGGGCCTTCCCGAAGAGACCCAGTACTTC. Translated, it gives CASRRTRASGGLPEETQYF.

The V gene is TRBV6-5, the J gene TRBJ1-5; 8 bases map to TRBD1. J gave up 5 bases and V 6 bases, and 9 bases lay outside the gene matches. CDR3 size: 15 residues. Germline V gene lookup returns CDR1 MNHEY and CDR2 SVGAGI. In DNA, the CDR3 is TGTGCCAGCAGCGCGGACAGGGCGTTCGATCAGCCCCAGCATTTT. Residues: CASSADRAFDQPQHF.

The rearrangement joins TRBV2 to TRBJ1-1; D remains ambiguous. V lost 8 bases and J lost 8, with 12 bases in between. This CDR3 region has 11 residues. CDR1 and CDR2 (germline): SNHLY, FYNNEI. In DNA form, the CDR3 reads TGTGCCAGCGTGGAGGGTACGGAAGCTTTCTTT. It specifies CASVEGTEAFF.